The 13 T cell receptor beta chains reported below all come from one sample, sequenced in a study of T cell responses to AZD1222 COVID-19 vaccine. Produced via immunoSEQ multiplex PCR; TCRdb's table is partial and in-frame only. Among 150,000 to 180,000 clones listed, over 85% were seen once. The starting material was peripheral blood, obtained on day 0 of AZD1222 vaccination. The receptor source for this set is an adult in good health.

V and J are TRBV6-5 and TRBJ1-1; D unresolved. The CDR3 is 11 amino acids. Trimming cost V 7 bases and J 2 bases, with 5 bases left between them. The germline CDR1 and CDR2 sequences are MNHEY and SVGAGI. CDR3 DNA: TGTGCCAGCAATCTAAACACTGAAGCTTTCTTT. This translates into CASNLNTEAFF.

The chain joins TRBV5-1 to TRBJ1-4; D may be TRBD1 (6 bases). Germline-derived CDR1 and CDR2 are SGHRS and YFSETQ. This CDR3 comprises 13 residues. V lost 4 bases, J lost 7 bases, and 11 bases lay in between. This CDR3 is CASSEQGGEKLFF. Here the CDR3 DNA reads TGCGCCAGCAGCGAACAGGGAGGTGAAAAACTGTTTTTT. Supplemented by reference TRBV5-1 and TRBJ1-4, the full variable domain reads KAGVTQTPRYLIKTRGQQVTLSCSPISGHRSVSWYQQTPGQGLQFLFEYFSETQRNKGNFPGRFSGRQFSNSRSEMNVSTLELGDSALYLCASSEQGGEKLFFGSGTQLSVL.

This clone occurred a few times. V and J are TRBV2 and TRBJ2-1; TRBD2 matches at 11 bases. V lost 8 bases to trimming and J lost 4 bases; unmatched junction nucleotides: 13. The CDR3 runs to 17 residues. CDR1 is SNHLY, CDR2 FYNNEI, per germline. The CDR3: CASQGLAVQQRYNEQFF. CDR3 coding DNA: TGTGCCAGCCAGGGACTAGCGGTTCAACAAAGGTACAATGAGCAGTTCTTC.

This clone was seen only a few times. The CDR3 DNA is TGTGCCAGCAGCCCTGGACAGAATCAGCCCCAGCATTTT. It codes for CASSPGQNQPQHF. The J gene is TRBJ1-5, the V gene TRBV5-5; D is possibly TRBD1 (6 bases). The CDR3 contains 13 residues. Germline values: CDR1 SGHKS, CDR2 YYEKEE (reference sequence). V shed 4 bases and J shed 4 bases, with 9 bases lying between them.

The chain joins TRBV29-1 to TRBJ2-1, with 10 bases matching TRBD1. Germline assignment: CDR1 SQVTM and CDR2 ANQGSEA. The junction had 9 bases not matched to a gene; V was cut back by 7 bases and J by 0 bases. The CDR3 extends over 16 amino acids. Here the CDR3 reads CSAVPGQGPSYNEQFF. CDR3 nucleotides: TGCAGCGCAGTACCGGGACAGGGGCCCTCCTACAATGAGCAGTTCTTC.

This rearrangement joins TRBV7-2 to TRBJ1-1; D is perhaps TRBD1 (5 bases). Deletions cut 0 bases from V and 1 base from J, with 12 bases between. The V gene's germline CDR1 is SGHTA and CDR2 FQGNSA. This CDR3 has 16 residues. The CDR3 nucleotides are TGTGCCAGCAGCTTAGCTGTAGGGGCTAGGAACACTGAAGCTTTCTTT. Protein: CASSLAVGARNTEAFF.

This clone was counted once. The chain links TRBV20-1 to TRBJ2-6; unclear D gene. This CDR3 contains 17 residues. CDR1 DFQATT and CDR2 SNEGSKA come from the germline V gene (reference sequence). The V gene lost 3 bases and the J gene lost 2 bases, with 17 bases spanning the gap. CDR3 coding DNA: TGCAGTGCTAGTAGGTCCCATTCTTTTCCTGGGGCCAACGTCCTGACTTTC. Translation gives CSASRSHSFPGANVLTF.

The V gene is TRBV7-2, the J gene TRBJ2-3; D is ambiguous. Germline CDR1 and CDR2: SGHTA and FQGNSA. V was trimmed by 1 base and J by 2 bases, leaving 13 bases between them. The CDR3 runs 16 residues. CDR3 sequence (DNA): TGTGCCAGCAGCTTAGATCTTGGACCAATCACAGATACGCAGTATTTT. Its translation: CASSLDLGPITDTQYF.

V and J are TRBV9 and TRBJ1-6; D gene ambiguous. Trimming stripped 0 bases from V and 7 bases from J, with 11 bases between. CDR3 length equals 15 residues. Germline CDR1 reads SGDLS; CDR2 reads YYNGEE. CDR3 loop: CASSVDSALNSPLHF. Here the CDR3 DNA reads TGTGCCAGCAGCGTAGACAGCGCCCTAAATTCACCCCTCCACTTT. Based on the CDR3 plus reference TRBV9 and TRBJ1-6, the full variable domain is DSGVTQTPKHLITATGQRVTLRCSPRSGDLSVYWYQQSLDQGLQFLIQYYNGEERAKGNILERFSAQQFPDLHSELNLSSLELGDSALYFCASSVDSALNSPLHFGNGTRLTVT.

The chain carries TRBV25-1 and TRBJ2-5; 14 nucleotides line up with TRBD2. The CDR3 is made up of 18 amino acids. Germline V gene data show CDR1 as MGHDK and CDR2 as SYGVNS. With V trimmed by 6 bases and J by 5 bases, 14 bases remained unmatched. The CDR3 sequence is CASSDTRLAGGLWETQYF. The CDR3 DNA follows: TGTGCCAGCAGCGACACCCGACTAGCGGGAGGGCTCTGGGAGACCCAGTACTTC.

The chain links TRBV7-2 to TRBJ2-7, with a possible D match to TRBD2 (5 bases). Germline CDR1 SGHTA, CDR2 FQGNSA. Trimming took 5 bases from V and 3 from J, leaving 14 bases between them. The CDR3 covers 14 residues. The CDR3 sequence is CASSGSTAGYEQYF. For the CDR3, the DNA is TGTGCCAGCAGCGGGAGTACGGCGGGCTACGAGCAGTACTTC.

The V call is TRBV3-1 (or the pseudogene TRBV3-2), the J call TRBJ1-3; no firm D call. Deletions cut 5 bases from V and 8 bases from J, with 13 bases between. The CDR3 runs to 13 residues. Germline V gives CDR1 LGHDT, CDR2 YNNKEL (reference sequence). CDR3 loop: CASSFLTPDTIYF. CDR3 bases: TGTGCCAGCAGCTTTTTAACCCCGGACACCATATATTTT.

The chain is built from TRBV3-1 (or the pseudogene TRBV3-2) and TRBJ2-5; D unresolved. Trimming took off 0 bases at V and 5 bases at J, with 10 bases between the two ends. The CDR3 has 14 residues. Germline V gene lookup returns CDR1 LGHDT and CDR2 YNNKEL (reference sequence). CDR3 nucleotide sequence: TGTGCCAGCAGCCAAGACGTCGTTTCGGAGACCCAGTACTTC. It codes for CASSQDVVSETQYF.